This T cell receptor (beta chain) came from a study of T cells in Graves' hyperthyroidism and ophthalmopathy. Germline V gene sequence: CDR1 MNHEY, CDR2 SVGEGT. The CDR3 runs 14 residues. Trimming took 6 bases from V and 1 from J; bases not matched to a gene: 5. The CDR3 regions of TCR beta were amplified from RNA transcripts. First-round RT-PCR with HTBI primers amplified the TCR CDR3 region. TCRdb itself ran the multiplex PCR reads through MiXCR, one entry per CDR3 protein. The table includes 300,000 or so distinct CDR3 sequences, under 25% detected once. This clonotype was sampled from a woman in her forties or fifties with Graves' hyperthyroidism. This chain uses TRBV6-2 or TRBV6-3 with TRBJ2-7; 8 nucleotides match TRBD1. Sequencing was carried out using blood. The CDR3 sequence: CASRLTGGSYEQYF. In DNA, the CDR3 is TGTGCCAGCAGACTTACAGGGGGTTCCTACGAGCAGTACTTC.